A selection of T cell receptor beta chains follows, all from one sample in a study of cytomegalovirus exposure and HLA in healthy donors. Clones were read by immunoSEQ multiplex PCR, and TCRdb kept only the in-frame ones, dropping some. The table gives 100,000 to 150,000 clones; the top ten clones make up about 1.5% of it. The sample consisted of PBMCs. These receptors were obtained from a woman in her 40s in good health and CMV-seropositive. Both conserved end residues are part of each CDR3. A D gene is named only where the DNA matches it firmly.

D	V	J	DNA	CDR3
.	TRBV18	TRBJ1-4	TGTGCCAGCTCACCACCGAACCAGAGGCTGGAGAAACTGTTTTTT	CASSPPNQRLEKLFF
.	TRBV5-6	TRBJ2-1	TGTGCCAGCAGCGCGAACTACAATGAGCAGTTCTTC	CASSANYNEQFF
.	TRBV7-9	TRBJ1-1	TGTGCCAGCAGATATCTCGACGGGGAGAACACTGAAGCTTTCTTT	CASRYLDGENTEAFF
.	TRBV7-9	TRBJ2-3	TGTGCCAGCAGCTTAGCGTTGGAGATAAATACGCAGTATTTT	CASSLALEINTQYF
.	TRBV11-2	TRBJ1-2	TGTGCCAGCAGCGCCGACAGTGGCTACACCTTC	CASSADSGYTF
.	TRBV23-1	TRBJ2-4	TGCGCCAGCATCCGAGCCGGGGGAAACATTCAGTACTTC	CASIRAGGNIQYF
.	TRBV5-5	TRBJ2-7	TGTGCCAGCAGCTTAAGTATCGGCTACGAGCAGTACTTC	CASSLSIGYEQYF
.	TRBV30	TRBJ2-1	TGTGCCTGGAGTAAACAGGGTCTGAATGAGCAGTTCTTC	CAWSKQGLNEQFF
.	TRBV4-3	TRBJ2-3	TGCGCCAGCAGCCAAGACGGCGGGACGGCCACAGATACGCAGTATTTT	CASSQDGGTATDTQYF
TRBD2	TRBV7-2	TRBJ2-3	TGTGCCAGCAGTCCAACTAGCGGGGCCCTCACAGATACGCAGTATTTT	CASSPTSGALTDTQYF
.	TRBV30	TRBJ2-5	TGTGCCTGGAGTAAGTTACTGGGGGGAGAGCAGTACTTC	CAWSKLLGGEQYF
TRBD1	TRBV9	TRBJ1-3	TGTGCCAGCAGCGGGACAGGGGGTTCTGGAAACACCATATATTTT	CASSGTGGSGNTIYF
.	TRBV10-3	TRBJ2-1	TGTGCCATCAGTGAAGACAGGAGCTCCTACAATGAGCAGTTCTTC	CAISEDRSSYNEQFF
TRBD2	TRBV9	TRBJ2-3	TGTGCCAGCAGCGTGGGACTAGCGGGAGTCCCAGATACGCAGTATTTT	CASSVGLAGVPDTQYF
.	TRBV4-1	TRBJ1-2	TGCGCCAGCAGCCAAGTAGGCGGATCTGATGGCTACACCTTC	CASSQVGGSDGYTF
TRBD2	TRBV9	TRBJ2-7	TGTGCCAGCAGCCCGGGGGGAAGCGGGTCCAACGAGCAGTACTTC	CASSPGGSGSNEQYF
.	TRBV6-1	TRBJ1-2	TGTGCCAGCAGTGAGAGACAGACCTACGGCTACACCTTC	CASSERQTYGYTF
TRBD2	TRBV28	TRBJ2-3	TGTGCCAGCAGTTTAGCGGGAGACACAGATACGCAGTATTTT	CASSLAGDTDTQYF
.	TRBV7-2	TRBJ1-5	TGTGCCAGCAGCCTGTATAACAATCAGCCCCAGCATTTT	CASSLYNNQPQHF
TRBD2	TRBV14	TRBJ2-7	TGTGCCAGCAGCCCAGGGACTAGCGGCTACGAGCAGTACTTC	CASSPGTSGYEQYF
TRBD2	TRBV29-1	TRBJ2-1	TGCAGCGTTGAAGATATGGCGGCTAGCGGCTACAATGAGCAGTTCTTC	CSVEDMAASGYNEQFF
.	TRBV27	TRBJ2-7	TGTGCCAGCAGGAAGCCCCACGAGCAGTACTTC	CASRKPHEQYF
.	TRBV7-2	TRBJ2-2	TGTGCCAGCAGCCATACAAAAGGGGAGCTGTTTTTT	CASSHTKGELFF
TRBD1	TRBV19	TRBJ1-5	TGTGCCAGTCAATCCCGGGACAGAAAAGGTCAGCCCCAGCATTTT	CASQSRDRKGQPQHF
.	TRBV7-3	TRBJ2-7	TGTGCCAGCAGCTCCGGACATTTCTACGAGCAGTACTTC	CASSSGHFYEQYF
.	TRBV7-9	TRBJ2-1	TGTGCCACCCCGGCGGGTGAGCAGTTCTTC	CATPAGEQFF
.	TRBV4-1	TRBJ2-2	TGCGCCAGCAGCCAATTGGACTTGCTCCCTACAGCCGGGGAGCTGTTTTTT	CASSQLDLLPTAGELFF
TRBD1	TRBV4-1	TRBJ1-1	TGCGCCAGCAGCCAACCAACAGGGGGGATTGAAGCTTTCTTT	CASSQPTGGIEAFF
.	TRBV19	TRBJ1-2	TGTGCCAGTAGTATGAGGGCCGGGGTATCTGGCTACACCTTC	CASSMRAGVSGYTF
.	TRBV6-5	TRBJ1-5	TGTGCCAGCAGCCCCCGAGATAGCAATCAGCCCCAGCATTTT	CASSPRDSNQPQHF
.	TRBV5-6	TRBJ1-2	TGTGCCAGCAGCTTGGAGCGGGGCGACTATGGCTACACCTTC	CASSLERGDYGYTF
.	TRBV27	TRBJ2-1	TGTGCCAGCAGTTCTAGCACGGGGTACAATGAGCAGTTCTTC	CASSSSTGYNEQFF
TRBD2	TRBV6-1	TRBJ2-2	TGTGCCAGCAGTGACCTTCGCGGGAGAGGGGACACCGGGGAGCTGTTTTTT	CASSDLRGRGDTGELFF
TRBD1	TRBV27	TRBJ2-6	TGTGCCAGCGCCCGACAGGGACCCTTATCTGGGGCCAACGTCCTGACTTTC	CASARQGPLSGANVLTF
TRBD1	TRBV28	TRBJ2-7	TGTGCCAGCCACCCAGGTGGGACAGACTACGAGCAGTACTTC	CASHPGGTDYEQYF
.	TRBV11-3	TRBJ1-1	TGTGCCAGCAGCTTATTCGGGGGGGACACTGAAGCTTTCTTT	CASSLFGGDTEAFF
TRBD1	TRBV5-4	TRBJ2-1	TGTGCCAGCAGCTTCACAGGGGATCTAGGGAATGAGCAGTTCTTC	CASSFTGDLGNEQFF
.	TRBV27	TRBJ2-2	TGTGCCAGCAGTTTATCGCCTTCAGTCAACACCGGGGAGCTGTTTTTT	CASSLSPSVNTGELFF
TRBD1	TRBV5-1	TRBJ1-3	TGCGCCAGCAGCTTGACCGGGACAGACTCTGGAAACACCATATATTTT	CASSLTGTDSGNTIYF
TRBD2	TRBV4-3	TRBJ2-3	TGCGCCAGCAGCCTCAGGCTGGGACTAGCGGGAGGAAGGAGCACAGATACGCAGTATTTT	CASSLRLGLAGGRSTDTQYF
.	TRBV7-2	TRBJ2-1	TGTGCCAGCAGCTTAGAACGGGGTCCCTACAATGAGCAGTTCTTC	CASSLERGPYNEQFF
TRBD1	TRBV23-1	TRBJ2-3	TGCGCCAGCAGTCAATCCAGACAGGGGGACACAGATACGCAGTATTTT	CASSQSRQGDTDTQYF
.	TRBV6-5	TRBJ1-4	TGTGCCAGCAGTAGGGGCGGCGAAAAACTGTTTTTT	CASSRGGEKLFF
TRBD2	TRBV7-2	TRBJ2-7	TGTGCCAGCAGCCTCGCTAGCGGTAGCTCCTACGAGCAGTACTTC	CASSLASGSSYEQYF